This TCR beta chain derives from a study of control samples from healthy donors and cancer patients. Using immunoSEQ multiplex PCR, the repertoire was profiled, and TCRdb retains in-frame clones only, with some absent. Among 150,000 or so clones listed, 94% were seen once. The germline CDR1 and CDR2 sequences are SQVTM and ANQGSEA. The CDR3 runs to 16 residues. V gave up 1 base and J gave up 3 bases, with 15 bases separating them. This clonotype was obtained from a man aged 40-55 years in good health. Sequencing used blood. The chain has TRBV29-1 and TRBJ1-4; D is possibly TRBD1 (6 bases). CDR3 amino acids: CSVEASDDRSNEKLFF. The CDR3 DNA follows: TGCAGCGTTGAAGCGTCAGACGACAGGTCTAATGAAAAACTGTTTTTT.